In this sample, the clone carrying this TCR beta chain turned up many times. Germline CDR1 is SGHTA and CDR2 is FQGNSA. V lost 5 bases and J lost 4; bases outside the gene matches: 10. The CDR3 spans 15 residues. MiXCR, applied by TCRdb to the 5' RACE reads, yields one record per CDR3 protein. The sample consists of around 60,000 distinct CDR3 sequences, approximately 13% of them appearing once. This entry belongs to a study of early T cells in non-severe SARS-CoV-2 infection. The TCR was taken from an adult who was a healthcare worker with PCR-confirmed SARS-CoV-2 infection or an uninfected control (not recorded which). The chain combines TRBV7-2 with TRBJ2-7; 8 nucleotides line up with TRBD1. Sequenced input: whole blood. CDR3 in amino acids: CASSLTGGGMYEQYF. CDR3 nucleotides: TGTGCCAGCAGCCTAACAGGGGGTGGAATGTACGAGCAGTACTTC.